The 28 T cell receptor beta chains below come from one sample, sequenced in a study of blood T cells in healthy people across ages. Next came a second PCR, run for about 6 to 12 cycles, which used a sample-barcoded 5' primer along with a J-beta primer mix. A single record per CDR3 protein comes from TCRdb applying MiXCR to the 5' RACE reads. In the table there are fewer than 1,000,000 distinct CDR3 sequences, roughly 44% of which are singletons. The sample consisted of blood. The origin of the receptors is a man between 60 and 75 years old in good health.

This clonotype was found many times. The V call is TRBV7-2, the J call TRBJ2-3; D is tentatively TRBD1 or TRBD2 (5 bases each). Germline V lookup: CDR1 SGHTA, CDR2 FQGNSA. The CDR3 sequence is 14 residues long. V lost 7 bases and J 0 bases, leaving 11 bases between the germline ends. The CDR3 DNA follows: TGTGCCAGCACCAGGGACGGCAGCACAGATACGCAGTATTTT. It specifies CASTRDGSTDTQYF.

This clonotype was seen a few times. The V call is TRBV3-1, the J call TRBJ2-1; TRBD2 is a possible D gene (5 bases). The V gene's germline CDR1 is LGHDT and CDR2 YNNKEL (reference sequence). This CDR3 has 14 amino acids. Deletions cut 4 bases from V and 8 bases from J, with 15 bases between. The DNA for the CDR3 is TGTGCCAGCAGCCCCTACACTAGTCTCGATGAGCAGTTCTTC. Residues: CASSPYTSLDEQFF.

DNA of the CDR3: TGTGCCAGCAGGTTTAGCGGGGGGGCGGGGGAGCAGTACTTC. Translated: CASRFSGGAGEQYF. The rearrangement uses TRBV11-2 and TRBJ2-7; the match to TRBD2 covers 11 bases. CDR1 and CDR2 (germline): SGHAT, FQNNGV. This CDR3 is 14 amino acids long. V shed 6 bases, J shed 7 bases, and the junction held 8 bases outside the gene matches. The entire variable domain, with the rest obtained from reference TRBV11-2 and TRBJ2-7, is as follows: EAGVAQSPRYKIIEKRQSVAFWCNPISGHATLYWYQQILGQGPKLLIQFQNNGVVDDSQLPKDRFSAERLKGVDSTLKIQPAKLEDSAVYLCASRFSGGAGEQYFGPGTRLTVT.

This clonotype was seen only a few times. DNA of the CDR3: TGTGCCAGCAGTGACCTAGCGGGGGGGAGCCGTGGGAGCACAGATACGCAGTATTTT. It encodes CASSDLAGGSRGSTDTQYF. This rearrangement joins TRBV2 to TRBJ2-3; TRBD2 matches at 12 bases. With 3 bases clipped from V and 0 bases from J, the junction kept 10 bases outside the gene matches. Per the germline V gene, CDR1 is SNHLY and CDR2 is FYNNEI. The CDR3 runs to 19 residues.

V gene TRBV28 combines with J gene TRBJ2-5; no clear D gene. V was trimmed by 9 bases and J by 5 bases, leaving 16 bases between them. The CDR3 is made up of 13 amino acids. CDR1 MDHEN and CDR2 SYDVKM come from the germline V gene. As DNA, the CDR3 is TGTGCCAGTTCCTCGAGAGGTCGGGAGACCCAGTACTTC. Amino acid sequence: CASSSRGRETQYF.

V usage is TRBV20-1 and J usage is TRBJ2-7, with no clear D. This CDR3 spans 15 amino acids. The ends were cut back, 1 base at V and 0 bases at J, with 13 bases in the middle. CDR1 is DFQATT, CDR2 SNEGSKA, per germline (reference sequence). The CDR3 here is CSARGSFAYSYEQYF. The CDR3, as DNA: TGCAGTGCTAGAGGGTCGTTTGCCTACTCCTACGAGCAGTACTTC.

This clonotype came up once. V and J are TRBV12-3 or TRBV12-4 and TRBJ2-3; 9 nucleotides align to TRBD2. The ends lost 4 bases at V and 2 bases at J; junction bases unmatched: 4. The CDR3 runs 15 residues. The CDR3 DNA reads TGTGCCAGCAGTTCGGCGGGGGGGGTCACAGATACGCAGTATTTT. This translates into CASSSAGGVTDTQYF.

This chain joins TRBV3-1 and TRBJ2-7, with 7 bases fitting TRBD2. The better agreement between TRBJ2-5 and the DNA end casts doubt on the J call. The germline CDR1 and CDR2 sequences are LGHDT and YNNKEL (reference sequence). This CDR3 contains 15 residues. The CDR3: CASSQEGGFQKTQYF. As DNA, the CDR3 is TGTGCCAGCAGCCAAGAGGGGGGGTTTCAAAAGACCCAGTACTTC.

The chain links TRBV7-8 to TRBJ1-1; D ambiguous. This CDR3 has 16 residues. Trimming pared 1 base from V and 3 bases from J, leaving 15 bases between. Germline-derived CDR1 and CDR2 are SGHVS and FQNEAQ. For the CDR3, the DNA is TGTGCCAGCAGCTTAGACGAGAGGGCGCCGGACACTGAAGCTTTCTTT. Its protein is CASSLDERAPDTEAFF.

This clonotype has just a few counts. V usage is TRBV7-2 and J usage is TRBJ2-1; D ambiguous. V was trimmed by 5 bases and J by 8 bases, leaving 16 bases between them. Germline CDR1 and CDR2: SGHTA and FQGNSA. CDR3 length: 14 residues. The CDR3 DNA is TGTGCCAGCAGCCCCTTATGGGGTCGGGATGAGCAGTTCTTC. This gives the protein CASSPLWGRDEQFF.

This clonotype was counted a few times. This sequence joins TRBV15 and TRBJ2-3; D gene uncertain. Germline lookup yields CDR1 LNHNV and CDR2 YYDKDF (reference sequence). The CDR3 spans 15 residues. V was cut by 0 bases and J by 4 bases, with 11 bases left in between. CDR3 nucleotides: TGTGCCACCAGCAGAGATCGGAGCCGGCCAGATACGCAGTATTTT. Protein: CATSRDRSRPDTQYF.

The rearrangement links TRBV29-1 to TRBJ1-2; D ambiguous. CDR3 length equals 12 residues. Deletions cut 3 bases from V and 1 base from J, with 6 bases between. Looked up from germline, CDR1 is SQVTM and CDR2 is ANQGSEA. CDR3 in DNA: TGCAGCGTTGAGGATTTTAACTATGGCTACACCTTC. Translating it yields CSVEDFNYGYTF.

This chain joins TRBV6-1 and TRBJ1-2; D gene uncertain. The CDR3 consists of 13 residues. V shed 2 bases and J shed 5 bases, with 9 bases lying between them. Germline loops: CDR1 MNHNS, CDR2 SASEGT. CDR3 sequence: CASSESQKYGYTF. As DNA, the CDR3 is TGTGCCAGCAGTGAAAGTCAGAAATATGGCTACACCTTC.

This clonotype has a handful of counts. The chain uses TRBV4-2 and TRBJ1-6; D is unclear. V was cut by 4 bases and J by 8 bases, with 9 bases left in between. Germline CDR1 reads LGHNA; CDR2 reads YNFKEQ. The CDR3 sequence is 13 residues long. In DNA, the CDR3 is TGTGCCAGCAGCCGGGGTTCGGATTCACCCCTCCACTTT. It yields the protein CASSRGSDSPLHF.

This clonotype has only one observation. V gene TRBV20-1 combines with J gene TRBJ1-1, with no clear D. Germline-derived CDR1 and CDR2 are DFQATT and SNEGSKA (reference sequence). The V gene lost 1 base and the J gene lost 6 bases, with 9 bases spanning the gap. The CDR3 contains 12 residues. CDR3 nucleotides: TGCAGTGCTAGAGCCAGGTATTCTGAAGCTTTCTTT. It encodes CSARARYSEAFF.

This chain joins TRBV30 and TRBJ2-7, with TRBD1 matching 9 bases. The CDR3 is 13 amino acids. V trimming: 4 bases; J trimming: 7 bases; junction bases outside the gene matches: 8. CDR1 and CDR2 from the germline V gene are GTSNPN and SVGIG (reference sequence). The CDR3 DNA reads TGTGCCTGGAAGGGACAGGGTGGCAATGAGCAGTACTTC. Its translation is CAWKGQGGNEQYF.

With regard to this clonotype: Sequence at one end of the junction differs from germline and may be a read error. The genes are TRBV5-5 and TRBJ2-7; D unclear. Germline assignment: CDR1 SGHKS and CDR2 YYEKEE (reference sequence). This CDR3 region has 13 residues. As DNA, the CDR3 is TGTGCCAGCAGCTTGGAACTATTCTACGAACAGTACTTC. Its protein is CASSLELFYEQYF.

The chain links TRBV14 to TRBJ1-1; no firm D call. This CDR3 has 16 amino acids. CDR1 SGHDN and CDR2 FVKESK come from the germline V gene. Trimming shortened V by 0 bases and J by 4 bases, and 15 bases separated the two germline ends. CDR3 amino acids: CASSQDPMGPGTEAFF. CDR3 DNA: TGTGCCAGCAGCCAAGATCCGATGGGTCCGGGCACTGAAGCTTTCTTT.

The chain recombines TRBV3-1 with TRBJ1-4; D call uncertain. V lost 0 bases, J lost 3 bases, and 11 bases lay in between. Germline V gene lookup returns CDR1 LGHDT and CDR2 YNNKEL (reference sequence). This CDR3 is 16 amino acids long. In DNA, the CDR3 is TGTGCCAGCAGCCAAGATCTATTCCGATCTAATGAAAAACTGTTTTTT. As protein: CASSQDLFRSNEKLFF.

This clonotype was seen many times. CDR3 loop: CSVVDTKNEKLFF. The CDR3 DNA is TGCAGCGTTGTAGACACTAAAAATGAAAAACTGTTTTTT. The gene calls are TRBV29-1 and TRBJ1-4; the D is unclear. Germline CDR1 and CDR2: SQVTM and ANQGSEA. CDR3 size: 13 residues. V was trimmed by 4 bases and J by 5 bases, leaving 11 bases between them.

Here the CDR3 reads CASSQWFSGGSYNEQFF. CDR3 nucleotides: TGTGCCAGCAGCCAATGGTTTAGCGGGGGGTCCTACAATGAGCAGTTCTTC. This sequence joins TRBV4-2 and TRBJ2-1; 10 bases match TRBD2. Germline CDR1 is LGHNA and CDR2 is YNFKEQ. The J segment lost 1 base and the V segment lost 2 bases, leaving 5 bases of the junction unmatched. The CDR3 extends over 17 amino acids.

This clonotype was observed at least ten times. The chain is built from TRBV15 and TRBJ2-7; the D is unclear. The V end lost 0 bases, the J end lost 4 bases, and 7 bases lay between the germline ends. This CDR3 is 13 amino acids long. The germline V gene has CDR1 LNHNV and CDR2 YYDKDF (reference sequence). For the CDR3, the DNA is TGTGCCACCAGCAGAGACGGTGGATACGAGCAGTACTTC. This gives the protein CATSRDGGYEQYF.

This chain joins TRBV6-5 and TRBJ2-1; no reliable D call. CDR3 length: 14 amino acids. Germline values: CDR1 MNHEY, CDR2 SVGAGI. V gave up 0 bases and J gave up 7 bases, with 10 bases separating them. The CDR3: CASSYSSVRNEQFF. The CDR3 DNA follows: TGTGCCAGCAGTTACTCGTCCGTTAGGAATGAGCAGTTCTTC.

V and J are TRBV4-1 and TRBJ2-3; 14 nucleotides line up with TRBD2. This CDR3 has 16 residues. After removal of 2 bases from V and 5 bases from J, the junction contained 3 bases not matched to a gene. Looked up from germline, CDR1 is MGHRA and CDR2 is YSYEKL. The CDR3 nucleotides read TGCGCCAGCAGCCAACCGACTAGCGGGGGGGTAGATACGCAGTATTTT. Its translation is CASSQPTSGGVDTQYF.

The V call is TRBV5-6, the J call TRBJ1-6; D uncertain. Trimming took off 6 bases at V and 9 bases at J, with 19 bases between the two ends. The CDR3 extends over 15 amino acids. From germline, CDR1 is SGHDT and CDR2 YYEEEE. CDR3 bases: TGTGCCAGCACCACCCCGCGTGGATTGGGTTCACCCCTCCACTTT. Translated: CASTTPRGLGSPLHF.

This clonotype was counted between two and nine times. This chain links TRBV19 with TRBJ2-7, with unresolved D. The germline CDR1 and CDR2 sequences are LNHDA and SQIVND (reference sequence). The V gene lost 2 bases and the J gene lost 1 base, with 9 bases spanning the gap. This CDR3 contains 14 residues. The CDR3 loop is CASSIRLQSYEQYF. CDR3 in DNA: TGTGCCAGTAGTATAAGATTACAGTCCTACGAGCAGTACTTC.

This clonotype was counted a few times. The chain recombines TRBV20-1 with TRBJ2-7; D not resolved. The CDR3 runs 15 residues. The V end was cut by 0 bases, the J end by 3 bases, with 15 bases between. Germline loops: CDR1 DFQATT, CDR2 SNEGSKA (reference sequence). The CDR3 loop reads CSARDADFPIYEQYF. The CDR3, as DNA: TGCAGTGCTAGAGATGCTGACTTCCCCATCTACGAGCAGTACTTC.

CDR3 amino acids: CASSPGGTDYEQYF. Here the CDR3 DNA reads TGTGCCAGCTCACCGGGCGGGACCGACTACGAGCAGTACTTC. This chain joins TRBV18 and TRBJ2-7, with D perhaps matching TRBD2 (6 bases). CDR1 and CDR2 from the germline V gene are KGHSH and LQKENI. The CDR3 is made up of 14 amino acids. Trimming pared 3 bases from V and 3 bases from J, leaving 12 bases between.